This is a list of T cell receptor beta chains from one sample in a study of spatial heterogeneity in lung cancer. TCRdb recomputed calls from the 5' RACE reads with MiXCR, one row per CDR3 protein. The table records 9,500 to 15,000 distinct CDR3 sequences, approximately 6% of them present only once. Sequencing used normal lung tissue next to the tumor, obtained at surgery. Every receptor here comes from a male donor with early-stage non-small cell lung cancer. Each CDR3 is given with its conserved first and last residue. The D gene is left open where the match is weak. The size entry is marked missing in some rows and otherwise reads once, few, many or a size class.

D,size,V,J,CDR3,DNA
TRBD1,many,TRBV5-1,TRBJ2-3,CASSLGTGVDGSTDTQYF,TGCGCCAGCAGCTTGGGGACAGGGGTCGATGGGAGCACAGATACGCAGTATTTT
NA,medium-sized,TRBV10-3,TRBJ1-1,CAISPTRTRPLNTEAFF,TGTGCCATCAGTCCTACCCGGACAAGGCCCTTAAACACTGAAGCTTTCTTT
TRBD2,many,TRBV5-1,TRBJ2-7,CASSLSLAGVEQYF,TGCGCCAGCAGCTTGTCACTAGCGGGAGTAGAGCAGTACTTC
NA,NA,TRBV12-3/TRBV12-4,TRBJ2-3,CASSNGRESTDTQYF,TGTGCCAGCAGTAATGGCCGCGAGTCCACAGATACGCAGTATTTT
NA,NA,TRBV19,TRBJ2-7,CASSKGFSYEQYF,TGTGCCAGTTCCAAGGGGTTCAGCTACGAGCAGTACTTC
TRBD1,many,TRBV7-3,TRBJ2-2,CASSLTGGLNTGELFF,TGTGCCAGCAGCTTAACAGGGGGCCTAAACACCGGGGAGCTGTTTTTT
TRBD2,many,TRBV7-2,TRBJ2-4,CASSLGLAAEQNIQYF,TGTGCCAGCAGCCTGGGACTAGCGGCCGAGCAAAACATTCAGTACTTC
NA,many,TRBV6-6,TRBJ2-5,CASCERRANKETQYF,TGTGCCAGCTGCGAAAGGAGGGCCAATAAAGAGACCCAGTACTTC
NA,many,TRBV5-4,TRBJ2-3,CASSLTGLADTQYF,TGTGCCAGCAGCTTGACAGGGTTGGCAGATACGCAGTATTTT
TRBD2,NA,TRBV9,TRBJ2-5,CASSVELAAQETQYF,TGTGCCAGCAGCGTAGAACTAGCGGCACAAGAGACCCAGTACTTC
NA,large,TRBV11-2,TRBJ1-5,CASSLVGSPNQPQHF,TGTGCCAGCAGCTTAGTGGGCAGCCCCAATCAGCCCCAGCATTTT
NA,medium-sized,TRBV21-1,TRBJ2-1,CASSPRLAGVSYNEQFF,TGTGCCAGCAGCCCCCGACTAGCGGGAGTTTCCTACAATGAGCAGTTCTTC
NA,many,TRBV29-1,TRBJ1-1,CSVEQSGGTEAFF,TGCAGCGTTGAGCAGTCGGGAGGGACTGAAGCTTTCTTT
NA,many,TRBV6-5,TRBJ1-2,CASRDTSRGADYGYTF,TGTGCCAGCAGGGACACCTCACGGGGGGCCGACTATGGCTACACCTTC
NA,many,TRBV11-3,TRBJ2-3,CASSSTRGSTDTQYF,TGTGCCAGCAGCTCCACTAGAGGTAGCACAGATACGCAGTATTTT
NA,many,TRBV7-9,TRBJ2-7,CASSLNAHEQYF,TGTGCCAGCAGCTTAAACGCCCACGAGCAGTACTTC
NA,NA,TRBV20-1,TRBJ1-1,CSARPTSGVVETEAFF,TGCAGTGCTAGGCCGACTTCAGGGGTGGTGGAAACTGAAGCTTTCTTT
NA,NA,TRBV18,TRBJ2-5,CASSPPSLKETQYF,TGTGCCAGCTCACCTCCTAGCCTAAAAGAGACCCAGTACTTC
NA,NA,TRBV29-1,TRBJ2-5,CSVGRGQETQYF,TGCAGCGTTGGGAGGGGGCAAGAGACCCAGTACTTC
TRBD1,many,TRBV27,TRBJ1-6,CASTGGGAYNSPLHF,TGTGCCAGTACAGGGGGAGGCGCCTATAATTCACCCCTCCACTTT
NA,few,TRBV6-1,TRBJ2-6,CASSAPGTGANVLTF,TGTGCCAGCAGTGCCCCAGGGACTGGGGCCAACGTCCTGACTTTC
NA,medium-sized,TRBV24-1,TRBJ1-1,CATSDPGRPEAFF,TGTGCCACCAGTGACCCTGGACGACCTGAAGCTTTCTTT
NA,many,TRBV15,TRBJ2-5,CATSRVPFQETQYF,TGTGCCACCAGCAGAGTCCCGTTCCAAGAGACCCAGTACTTC
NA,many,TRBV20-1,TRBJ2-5,CSASNQETQYF,TGCAGTGCTAGCAACCAAGAGACCCAGTACTTC
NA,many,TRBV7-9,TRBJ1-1,CASSLVGTNTEAFF,TGTGCCAGCAGCTTAGTAGGGACCAACACTGAAGCTTTCTTT
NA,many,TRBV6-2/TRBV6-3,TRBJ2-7,CASSYSDSSYEQYF,TGTGCCAGCAGTTACTCGGACTCCTCCTACGAGCAGTACTTC
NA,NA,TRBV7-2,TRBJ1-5,CASSPGTGSNQPQHF,TGTGCCAGCAGCCCGGGGACCGGCAGCAATCAGCCCCAGCATTTT
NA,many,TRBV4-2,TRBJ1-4,CASSQGNGEKLFF,TGTGCCAGCAGCCAAGGGAACGGGGAAAAACTGTTTTTT
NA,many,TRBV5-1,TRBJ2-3,CASRPQGPSTDTQYF,TGCGCCAGCAGGCCCCAGGGCCCTAGCACAGATACGCAGTATTTT
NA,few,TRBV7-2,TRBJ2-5,CASSGAETQYF,TGTGCCAGCAGCGGGGCGGAGACCCAGTACTTC
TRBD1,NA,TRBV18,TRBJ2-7,CASSLGQVAYEQYF,TGTGCCAGCTCCCTCGGACAGGTCGCCTACGAGCAGTACTTC
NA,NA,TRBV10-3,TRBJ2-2,CATRTDSNTGELFF,TGTGCCACCCGGACAGATTCGAACACCGGGGAGCTGTTTTTT
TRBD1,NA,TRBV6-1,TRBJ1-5,CASSSNRGVSNQPQHF,TGTGCCAGCAGCAGTAACAGGGGCGTTAGCAATCAGCCCCAGCATTTT
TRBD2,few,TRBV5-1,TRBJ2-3,CASSFSSGSTGTDTQYF,TGCGCCAGCAGCTTCTCTAGCGGGAGTACGGGCACAGATACGCAGTATTTT
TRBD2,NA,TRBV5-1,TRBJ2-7,CASSTGLAGSYEQYF,TGCGCCAGCAGCACCGGACTAGCGGGGTCCTACGAGCAGTACTTC
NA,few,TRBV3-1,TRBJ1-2,CASSAQTVALGYTF,TGTGCCAGCAGCGCTCAGACGGTAGCCTTGGGCTACACCTTC
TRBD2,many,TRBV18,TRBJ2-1,CASSPAGTSNNEQFF,TGTGCCAGCTCACCTGCCGGGACTAGCAACAATGAGCAGTTCTTC
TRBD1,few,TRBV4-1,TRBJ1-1,CASSRRPDRDNTEAFF,TGCGCCAGCAGCCGCCGACCGGACAGGGACAACACTGAAGCTTTCTTT
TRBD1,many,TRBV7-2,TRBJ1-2,CASRAQGAVVYGYTF,TGTGCCAGCAGGGCACAGGGGGCCGTGGTGTATGGCTACACCTTC
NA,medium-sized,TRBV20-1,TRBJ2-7,CSARTEYEQYF,TGCAGTGCTAGAACGGAGTACGAGCAGTACTTC
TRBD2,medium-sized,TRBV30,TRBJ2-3,CAWTSGTSTDTQYF,TGTGCCTGGACTAGCGGGACTAGCACAGATACGCAGTATTTT
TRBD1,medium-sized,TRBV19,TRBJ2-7,CASSIDRDRPYEQYF,TGTGCCAGTAGTATAGATCGGGACAGGCCCTACGAGCAGTACTTC
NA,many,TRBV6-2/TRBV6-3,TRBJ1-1,CASTQGTEAFF,TGTGCCAGCACCCAAGGCACTGAAGCTTTCTTT
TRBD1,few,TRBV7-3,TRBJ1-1,CASSLRGGTGLLNTEAFF,TGTGCCAGCAGCTTAAGAGGAGGGACAGGGCTTTTGAACACTGAAGCTTTCTTT
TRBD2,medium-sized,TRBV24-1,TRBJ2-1,CATSDHGLAGDNEQFF,TGTGCCACCAGTGACCACGGACTAGCGGGAGACAATGAGCAGTTCTTC
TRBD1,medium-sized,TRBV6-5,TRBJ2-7,CASSRQGTSYEQYF,TGTGCCAGCAGCCGACAGGGGACTTCCTACGAGCAGTACTTC
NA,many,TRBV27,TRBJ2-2,CASSLSPENANTGELFF,TGTGCCAGCAGTTTATCGCCCGAAAACGCGAACACCGGGGAGCTGTTTTTT